This TCR beta chain derives from a study of blood T cells in healthy people across ages. Study observations and caveats: Across the age range, TCR beta diversity per million T cells fell in a roughly linear way.

With regard to this clonotype: Its antigen is not known.

Sample-barcoded 5' priming and a J-beta primer mix drove a second PCR of about 6 to 12 cycles. Each cDNA molecule carried a tag from a template-switch adaptor that contained 12 random nucleotides. TCRdb passed the 5' RACE reads through MiXCR, listing each CDR3 protein once. Of almost 300,000 distinct CDR3 sequences listed, roughly a quarter are singletons. The CDR3 spans 15 residues. The V end was cut by 4 bases, the J end by 3 bases, with 18 bases between. CDR1 and CDR2 from the germline V gene are DFQATT and SNEGSKA (reference sequence). The sample was blood. The receptor was derived from a woman in her 70s in good health. The rearrangement uses TRBV20-1 and TRBJ2-5, with TRBD1 as a possible D gene (5 bases). CDR3 sequence reads: CSAKRAQGSKETQYF. The DNA for the CDR3 is TGCAGTGCTAAAAGGGCCCAGGGAAGTAAAGAGACCCAGTACTTC.